This T cell receptor beta chain was captured in a study of read filtering for tumor transcriptome and immune sequencing. Overall study: Mean patient age was roughly 66 years, range roughly 40 to 85; 16 to 20 male, more than 11 female. R-ISS stage counts were 8 or 9 for I, approximately 15 for II, 6 or 7 for III. Study-level findings and limits: The CD138-negative fraction was mixed bone marrow immune cells, not pure T cells. Roughly 80% of IR-seq clonotypes had a single read, yet these held approximately 4% of reads.

This clonotype showed up many times. Its antigen is undetermined. From about 0.4 ug of RNA, a library with molecular barcoded alpha/delta and beta/gamma adaptors was made. Each CDR3 protein gets one entry after TCRdb re-called the reads with MiXCR. The sample includes around 20,000 distinct CDR3 sequences, around 20% of them seen just once. This receptor was obtained from a donor aged 40 or older with multiple myeloma. The specimen was a population of CD138-negative cells sorted from bone marrow.

Written as DNA, the CDR3 is TGTGCCAGCAGCAAAACTGGGACCAGAGAGACAGATACGCAGTATTTT. Protein: CASSKTGTRETDTQYF. V is TRBV7-2 and J is TRBJ2-3; the D gene could be TRBD1 or TRBD2 (5 bases each). The V gene's germline CDR1 is SGHTA and CDR2 FQGNSA. V lost 5 bases to trimming and J lost 3 bases, with 18 bases between them. The CDR3 sequence is 16 residues long.